The 14 T cell receptor beta chains below were found in one sample sequenced in a study of blood T cells in healthy people across ages. A J-beta primer mix and a sample-barcoded 5' primer were used in a second PCR of roughly 7 to 12 cycles. TCRdb reprocessed the 5' RACE reads with MiXCR, giving one entry per CDR3 protein. The table has under 1 million distinct CDR3 sequences, about 42% seen once; the top ten hold roughly 18%. Sequencing input: blood. Every receptor here comes from a man aged 55 to 70 in good health.

The V gene is TRBV7-9, the J gene TRBJ1-4; D is perhaps TRBD1 (5 bases). Germline-derived CDR1 and CDR2 are SEHNR and FQNEAQ (reference sequence). V was pared by 1 base and J by 10 bases, with 16 bases between. There are 15 residues in the CDR3. CDR3: CASSLDPDFRGKLFF. In DNA form, the CDR3 reads TGTGCCAGCAGCTTAGATCCGGATTTTAGGGGAAAACTGTTTTTT. The whole variable domain, remainder taken from reference TRBV7-9 and TRBJ1-4, is DTGVSQNPRHKITKRGQNVTFRCDPISEHNRLYWYRQTLGQGPEFLTYFQNEAQLEKSRLLSDRFSAERPKGSFSTLEIQRTEQGDSAMYLCASSLDPDFRGKLFFGSGTQLSVL.

This clonotype has more than one count but fewer than ten. The V gene is TRBV12-3 or TRBV12-4, the J gene TRBJ1-5; no clear D. The CDR3 is made up of 15 amino acids. V gave up 2 bases and J gave up 0 bases, with 8 bases separating them. In DNA, the CDR3 is TGTGCCAGCAGTTTAAGTCAGTATAGCAATCAGCCCCAGCATTTT. Its translation is CASSLSQYSNQPQHF.

This clonotype has more than one count but fewer than ten. The chain carries TRBV4-3 and TRBJ2-7; D remains unclear. Between the trimmed V and J ends, which lost 4 bases and 1 base, there was a span of 11 bases. The CDR3 covers 14 residues. Per the germline V gene, CDR1 is LGHNA and CDR2 is YSLEER. The CDR3 sequence: CASSPRAQSYEQYF. CDR3 nucleotides: TGCGCCAGCAGCCCCCGGGCGCAGTCCTACGAGCAGTACTTC.

This clonotype was seen repeatedly, ten times or more. This chain uses TRBV20-1 with TRBJ2-7, with TRBD1 matching 7 bases. Unmatched junction bases numbered 15, after V lost 6 bases and J lost 7 bases. Germline V gives CDR1 DFQATT, CDR2 SNEGSKA (reference sequence). This CDR3 spans 14 amino acids. The CDR3 DNA sequence: TGCAGTGCCACCGGTGGGACAGAGCGCGGGGAGCAGTACTTC. Its translation: CSATGGTERGEQYF.

This clonotype was seen a handful of times. The chain uses TRBV5-5 and TRBJ2-6; D not resolved. Per germline, CDR1 SGHKS and CDR2 YYEKEE (reference sequence). The V gene lost 4 bases and the J gene lost 0 bases, with 8 bases spanning the gap. The CDR3 is made up of 15 amino acids. The CDR3 nucleotides are TGTGCCAGCAGCCAAGTCCTCTCTGGGGCCAACGTCCTGACTTTC. Amino acid sequence: CASSQVLSGANVLTF.

The J gene is TRBJ2-1, the V gene TRBV6-1, with a weak D call TRBD2 (5 bases). V was cut by 3 bases and J by 8 bases, with 14 bases left in between. The CDR3 runs to 14 residues. Germline V CDR1 and CDR2: MNHNS, SASEGT. Written as DNA, the CDR3 is TGTGCCAGCAGTGAGCACGGGGAGCAGTATGAGCAGTTCTTC. Residues: CASSEHGEQYEQFF.

This rearrangement joins TRBV7-9 to TRBJ1-1, with 9 bases that match TRBD1. With 7 bases clipped from V and 5 bases from J, the junction kept 11 bases outside the gene matches. The germline V gene encodes CDR1 SEHNR and CDR2 FQNEAQ (reference sequence). This CDR3 comprises 15 residues. The CDR3 region has the DNA TGTGCCAGCACCTCTACAGGGGGCAAGTGGACTGAAGCTTTCTTT. This sequence encodes CASTSTGGKWTEAFF. Supplemented by reference TRBV7-9 and TRBJ1-1, the full variable domain reads DTGVSQNPRHKITKRGQNVTFRCDPISEHNRLYWYRQTLGQGPEFLTYFQNEAQLEKSRLLSDRFSAERPKGSFSTLEIQRTEQGDSAMYLCASTSTGGKWTEAFFGQGTRLTVV.

The V call is TRBV7-2, the J call TRBJ2-4; TRBD2 aligns across 9 bases. The J call may be mistaken, given a closer DNA end match to TRBJ2-7. Germline lookup yields CDR1 SGHTA and CDR2 FQGNSA. The CDR3 totals 15 residues. CDR3 nucleotide sequence: TGTGCCAGCAGCTTAGAGCGGGGGGATCTCTACGAGCAGTACTTC. Its protein is CASSLERGDLYEQYF.

On this clonotype: One junction end does not reproduce the germline sequence, and a read error may be involved. This chain links TRBV20-1 with TRBJ2-7; D remains unclear. The germline V gene encodes CDR1 DFQATT and CDR2 SNEGSKA (reference sequence). The length of the CDR3 is 13 residues. CDR3 sequence (DNA): TGCAGTGCCAGAGGTGCGAACGACTACGAGCAGTACTTC. Translation: CSARGANDYEQYF.

This clonotype has just a few counts. This rearrangement joins TRBV6-5 to TRBJ2-6; TRBD2 aligns across 8 bases. Germline CDR1 is MNHEY and CDR2 is SVGAGI. The CDR3 has 15 amino acids. V lost 6 bases, J lost 2 bases, and 3 bases stayed unmatched. CDR3 DNA sequence: TGTGCCAGCAGCCCGACTAGCGCTGGGGCCAACGTCCTGACTTTC. The encoded protein is CASSPTSAGANVLTF.

This clonotype was detected a few times. The chain uses TRBV20-1 and TRBJ2-3; D tentatively reads TRBD1 or TRBD2 (5 bases each). The CDR3 consists of 13 residues. In germline, CDR1 is DFQATT, CDR2 SNEGSKA (reference sequence). Trimming left V 4 bases short and J 1 base short, with 9 bases between. Here the CDR3 reads CSATGSRTDTQYF. The CDR3 nucleotides read TGCAGTGCTACAGGGAGCCGCACAGATACGCAGTATTTT.

The chain couples TRBV15 to TRBJ1-5; D is ambiguous. This CDR3 contains 14 residues. Trimming stripped 0 bases from V and 11 bases from J, with 14 bases between. Per the germline V gene, CDR1 is LNHNV and CDR2 is YYDKDF (reference sequence). The CDR3 reads CATSRERAPGAQHF. Written as DNA, the CDR3 is TGTGCCACCAGCAGAGAGAGGGCCCCCGGAGCCCAGCATTTT.

The V gene is TRBV12-5, the J gene TRBJ2-2; perhaps TRBD1 as D (6 bases). Trimming took off 1 base at V and 0 bases at J, with 15 bases between the two ends. The CDR3 covers 18 residues. Germline V gene data show CDR1 as LGHNT and CDR2 as FRNRAP. CDR3 DNA: TGTGCTAGTGGTTTGGCCCTCACACAGGGATCGAACACCGGGGAGCTGTTTTTT. This sequence encodes CASGLALTQGSNTGELFF.

The V and J genes are TRBV7-3 and TRBJ2-5; 7 bases line up with TRBD2. Trimming took 1 base from V and 3 from J; bases not matched to a gene: 2. Looked up from germline, CDR1 is SGHTA and CDR2 is FQGTGA. The CDR3 spans 14 residues. CDR3 coding DNA: TGTGCCAGCAGCTTAATGGGGGGGGAAGAGACCCAGTACTTC. It codes for CASSLMGGEETQYF.